A single sample gave rise to the 3 T cell receptor beta chains below, sequenced in a study of T-cell memory formation after mild COVID-19. TCRdb re-called the 5' RACE reads with MiXCR, one entry per CDR3 protein. The table includes 300,000 to 350,000 distinct CDR3 sequences, roughly 19% detected once. Material for sequencing was PBMCs or a T cell subset sorted from them (not recorded which). These receptors were obtained from a man younger than 35 who had mild COVID-19 (a few samples of this study predate the infection). Cell type and time point are not known.

This chain uses TRBV7-3 with TRBJ2-1, with a possible D match to TRBD1 (6 bases). Trimming cost V 2 bases and J 0 bases, with 8 bases left between them. Per the germline V gene, CDR1 is SGHTA and CDR2 is FQGTGA. CDR3 length: 15 residues. CDR3 protein: CASSLGTNSYNEQFF. The CDR3 coding sequence is TGTGCCAGCAGCTTAGGGACAAACTCCTACAATGAGCAGTTCTTC.

This clonotype was counted many times. The chain is built from TRBV7-3 and TRBJ1-1, with D tentatively TRBD1 (6 bases). From germline, CDR1 is SGHTA and CDR2 FQGTGA. Deletions cut 6 bases from V and 4 bases from J, with 12 bases between. This CDR3 is 13 amino acids long. Written as DNA, the CDR3 is TGTGCCAGCAGAGGGGGGGGTGGCACTGAAGCTTTCTTT. Translation gives CASRGGGGTEAFF.

This clonotype was observed a few times. The chain joins TRBV2 to TRBJ1-6; D not resolved. V was pared by 4 bases and J by 4 bases, with 17 bases between. Germline CDR1 is SNHLY and CDR2 is FYNNEI. The CDR3 is 17 residues long. The chain's CDR3 is CASSGTAGLLYNSPLHF. In nucleotides, the CDR3 is TGTGCCAGCAGTGGGACGGCTGGGCTCCTGTATAATTCACCCCTCCACTTT.